The entry below describes one T cell receptor beta chain. This sample is drawn from a study of blood T cell repertoires in COVID-19. The V gene lost 5 bases and the J gene lost 7 bases, with 23 bases spanning the gap. The CDR3 consists of 16 residues. The germline V gene encodes CDR1 MNHEY and CDR2 SVGEGT. This table comes from immunoSEQ multiplex PCR, and its TCRdb copy is limited to in-frame clones, with some not included. The sample consists of approximately 210,000 clones, roughly 85% of them appearing once. J is TRBJ1-2 and V is TRBV6-2 or TRBV6-3, with D uncertain. This TCR was recovered from an elderly woman with acute or convalescent COVID-19. Sample: peripheral blood. DNA of the CDR3: TGTGCCAGCAGTCCCGCTTTACCAGTTCAAGAGGGTGGCTACACCTTC. This translates into CASSPALPVQEGGYTF.